This T cell receptor beta chain was recovered during a study of STAT3 mutations in large granular lymphocyte leukemia. Across the whole study: Roughly half the longitudinally sequenced T-LGLL patients had canonical STAT3 mutations.

Note on this clone: Its antigen remains unknown.

The length of the CDR3 is 14 residues. V dropped 2 bases and J dropped 8; count of bases not matched to a gene: 6. Germline V gene data show CDR1 as MGHRA and CDR2 as YSYEKL. The data were produced by immunoSEQ multiplex PCR, yet TCRdb's version contains in-frame clones alone and is incomplete. The repertoire includes about 40,000 clones, about 88% of them detected once, and roughly 0.4% sits in the top ten. General observations from the study: Suggested: STAT3 mutation was not the ancestral event for these clonal expansions. TCR clonotype switching after therapy occurred in about 35% of the 18 patients. Every T-LGLL patient had at least one immunodominant TCRbeta clonotype.

The TCR was taken from a human donor with T large granular lymphocyte leukemia. Some clones in this sample may be carry-over from other donors' samples. The rearrangement joins TRBV4-1 to TRBJ2-1, with 7 nucleotides matching TRBD1. The sample was PBMCs. CDR3 nucleotide sequence: TGCGCCAGCAGCCAAACAGGGGAAGGAGATGAGCAGTTCTTC. Translation: CASSQTGEGDEQFF.